The clone carrying this T cell receptor (beta chain) was counted many times. Antigen unknown. This specimen comes from a study of Graves' ophthalmopathy and Graves' hyperthyroidism. Study-wide points: Blood also carried most expanded thyroid clonotypes exceeding 0.001 frequency.

Amplification from RNA transcripts yielded the TCR beta CDR3 regions. Scientists carried out first-round RT-PCR using HTBI primers and then a second-round multiplex PCR. TCRdb re-called the multiplex PCR reads with MiXCR, one entry per CDR3 protein. Of approximately 160,000 distinct CDR3 sequences listed, approximately 40% are singletons. Clinical symptoms, serum thyroxine, TRAb, thyroid ultrasound and orbital computed tomography determined diagnosis. This CDR3 contains 14 residues. The V gene's germline CDR1 is SNHLY and CDR2 FYNNEI. The trim removed 4 bases at V and 3 bases at J, leaving 5 bases unmatched.

Sequencing was performed on peripheral blood. The TCR was taken from a woman aged 40 to 50 with Graves' ophthalmopathy. This sequence joins TRBV2 and TRBJ1-1, with 7 bases identical to TRBD1. CDR3 region: CASSATQGYTEAFF. As DNA, the CDR3 is TGTGCCAGCAGTGCGACACAGGGGTACACTGAAGCTTTCTTT.